This T cell receptor beta chain was retrieved from a study of T-cell memory formation after mild COVID-19. About the research overall: Clusters were largely donor specific. Overall study results and limits: There were some responding clones in pre-infection memory, which suggested that cross-reactive memory had joined. Second-wave clones peaking on day 37 lacked confirmed SARS-CoV-2 specificity.

TCRdb re-called the 5' RACE reads with MiXCR, one entry per CDR3 protein. The sample has just under 350,000 distinct CDR3 sequences; roughly 13% are singletons. Concerning this clonotype: The antigen remains undetermined.

Trimming removed 2 bases from V and 4 bases from J, with 17 bases in between. This CDR3 comprises 16 residues. CDR1 is SGHVS, CDR2 FQNEAQ, per germline. The sequence was collected from a man aged 18 to 35 who had mild COVID-19 (a few samples of this study predate the infection). Cell type and time point are not known. The sample comprised PBMCs or a T cell subset sorted from them (not recorded which). The chain couples TRBV7-8 to TRBJ2-5; possibly TRBD2 for D (6 bases). The CDR3 protein is CASSLLGEEEGETQYF. CDR3 nucleotides: TGTGCCAGCAGCTTACTAGGGGAAGAGGAGGGAGAGACCCAGTACTTC.